Listed here are 30 T cell receptor beta chains from one sample, sequenced in a study of CD8+CD57+ T cells in acquired aplastic anemia. For sequencing, patients were chosen who had shown expansion of CD8+CD57+ cells by flow cytometry. Genomic DNA served as template for TCR beta VDJ and CDR3 profiling. From the reads, TCRdb called clonotypes with MiXCR, one entry per CDR3 protein. The sample shows about 150,000 distinct CDR3 sequences, roughly 48% of them seen only once. The sequencing input was sorted CD4+, CD8+, or CD8+CD57+ T cells (not recorded which) from PBMCs. The origin of the receptors is a human donor with aplastic anemia.

This clonotype occurred many times. The chain carries TRBV11-3 and TRBJ2-7; D is undetermined. This CDR3 is built from 13 residues. Germline loops: CDR1 SGHNT, CDR2 YENEEA. The ends were cut back, 5 bases at V and 4 bases at J, with 12 bases in the middle. DNA for the CDR3: TGTGCCAGCAGCCCCCAAGGTGGGTACGAGCAGTACTTC. Translating gives CASSPQGGYEQYF.

This clonotype was seen ten or more times. This chain connects TRBV7-9 to TRBJ1-1; possibly TRBD1 for D (6 bases). The CDR3 has 14 residues. Looked up from germline, CDR1 is SEHNR and CDR2 is FQNEAQ (reference sequence). Trimming removed 1 base from V and 4 bases from J, with 10 bases in between. This CDR3 reads CASSLVLGATEAFF. The CDR3 DNA follows: TGTGCCAGCAGCTTAGTGCTGGGGGCCACTGAAGCTTTCTTT.

This clonotype was counted only a few times. V usage is TRBV6-1 and J usage is TRBJ1-3, with TRBD1 identical over 7 bases. This CDR3 is built from 15 residues. V lost 6 bases and J lost 4; bases outside the gene matches: 9. CDR1 is MNHNS, CDR2 SASEGT, per germline. Written as DNA, the CDR3 is TGTGCCAGCAGGGAGGGACAGTTTCCCGGAAACACCATATATTTT. Protein product: CASREGQFPGNTIYF.

This clonotype has at least ten counts. This chain joins TRBV11-3 and TRBJ2-7; D might be TRBD1 or TRBD2, each matching 5 bases. Trimming shortened V by 2 bases and J by 5 bases, and 13 bases separated the two germline ends. There are 14 residues in the CDR3. From germline, CDR1 is SGHNT and CDR2 YENEEA. CDR3 DNA sequence: TGTGCCAGCAGCTTATCCGGTCTGGGGGACGAGCAGTACTTC. Amino acid sequence: CASSLSGLGDEQYF.

V and J are TRBV19 and TRBJ2-7, with 8 bases aligning to TRBD2. From germline, CDR1 is LNHDA and CDR2 SQIVND (reference sequence). This CDR3 has 14 residues. After removal of 2 bases from V and 0 bases from J, the junction contained 0 bases not matched to a gene. The CDR3 spells CASSITSGSYEQYF. CDR3 sequence (DNA): TGTGCCAGTAGTATAACTAGCGGCTCCTACGAGCAGTACTTC. Based on the CDR3 plus reference TRBV19 and TRBJ2-7, the full variable domain is DGGITQSPKYLFRKEGQNVTLSCEQNLNHDAMYWYRQDPGQGLRLIYYSQIVNDFQKGDIAEGYSVSREKKESFPLTVTSAQKNPTAFYLCASSITSGSYEQYFGPGTRLTVT.

This chain uses TRBV19 with TRBJ1-2, with D possibly matching TRBD1 (5 bases). The CDR3 has 15 amino acids. Trimming shortened V by 0 bases and J by 4 bases, and 12 bases separated the two germline ends. Germline V lookup: CDR1 LNHDA, CDR2 SQIVND (reference sequence). CDR3 sequence reads: CASSIDRGVLYGYTF. The DNA of the CDR3 is TGTGCCAGTAGTATAGACAGAGGGGTTCTCTATGGCTACACCTTC.

This clonotype was detected ten times or more. The V call is TRBV12-3 or TRBV12-4, the J call TRBJ2-1; TRBD1 might be the D (5 bases). V dropped 8 bases and J dropped 8 bases, with 22 bases sitting between them. The CDR3 totals 15 residues. The CDR3 spells CASLRSKTGDHEQFF. The CDR3 nucleotides are TGTGCCAGCCTACGATCGAAAACAGGTGACCATGAGCAGTTCTTC.

This clonotype has just a few counts. A read error may explain this, as a much larger clone is one base away. CDR3: CASGLLAPDTQYF. The DNA for the CDR3 is TGTGCCAGCGGTTTATTGGCTCCAGATACGCAGTATTTT. This chain uses TRBV12-3 or TRBV12-4 with TRBJ2-3; no definite D call. The length of the CDR3 is 13 residues.

V and J are TRBV4-1 and TRBJ1-6; D might be TRBD1 (5 bases). This CDR3 region has 15 residues. Trimming removed 3 bases from V and 10 bases from J, with 16 bases in between. Germline CDR1 and CDR2: MGHRA and YSYEKL. CDR3 bases: TGCGCCAGCAGCCAGGTTCCCAGGGACGGCTCACCCCTCCACTTT. Its protein product is CASSQVPRDGSPLHF.

This chain uses TRBV9 with TRBJ2-5; D might be TRBD1 or TRBD2, each matching 5 bases. This CDR3 contains 14 residues. Trimming cost V 0 bases and J 5 bases, with 11 bases left between them. In germline, CDR1 is SGDLS, CDR2 YYNGEE. CDR3 loop: CASSVGGREETQYF. CDR3 DNA: TGTGCCAGCAGCGTAGGCGGCAGGGAGGAGACCCAGTACTTC.

This clonotype has a count of ten or more. The genes are TRBV2 and TRBJ2-5; TRBD2 agrees at 7 bases. There are 17 residues in the CDR3. The ends lost 7 bases at V and 8 bases at J; junction bases unmatched: 22. Germline V lookup: CDR1 SNHLY, CDR2 FYNNEI. CDR3 sequence reads: CASTRETYSGRSNTQYF. The DNA of the CDR3 is TGTGCCAGCACCAGAGAGACTTATAGCGGGCGAAGCAATACCCAGTACTTC.

This clonotype was counted at least ten times. The V call is TRBV7-9, the J call TRBJ2-3; D gene uncertain. Germline V gives CDR1 SEHNR, CDR2 FQNEAQ (reference sequence). Trimming took off 5 bases at V and 11 bases at J, with 11 bases between the two ends. CDR3 length: 11 residues. Here the CDR3 reads CASSPIWEQYF. The CDR3 coding sequence is TGTGCCAGCAGCCCCATCTGGGAGCAGTATTTT.

In its sample, this clonotype was seen a few times. The CDR3 is CAWSETLAGEYNEQFF. The CDR3 nucleotides are TGTGCCTGGAGTGAAACCCTAGCGGGAGAGTACAATGAGCAGTTCTTC. The chain couples TRBV30 to TRBJ2-1; TRBD2 aligns across 10 bases. Germline CDR1 is GTSNPN and CDR2 is SVGIG (reference sequence). This CDR3 spans 16 amino acids. Unmatched junction bases numbered 7, after V lost 1 base and J lost 4 bases.

This chain uses TRBV29-1 with TRBJ2-5; TRBD2 is a possible D gene (5 bases). CDR3 length: 13 residues. Germline V gives CDR1 SQVTM, CDR2 ANQGSEA. V dropped 1 base and J dropped 4 bases, with 10 bases sitting between them. The CDR3 region is CSVEGPSPETQYF. CDR3 DNA: TGCAGCGTTGAAGGGCCTAGCCCAGAGACCCAGTACTTC. Drawing the rest from reference TRBV29-1 and TRBJ2-5, the complete variable domain is SAVISQKPSRDICQRGTSLTIQCQVDSQVTMMFWYRQQPGQSLTLIATANQGSEATYESGFVIDKFPISRPNLTFSTLTVSNMSPEDSSIYLCSVEGPSPETQYFGPGTRLLVL.

This clonotype occurred many times. The rearrangement uses TRBV19 and TRBJ2-7, with TRBD1 identical over 8 bases. CDR1 is LNHDA, CDR2 SQIVND, per germline (reference sequence). The V gene end was trimmed by 2 bases and the J gene end by 3 bases; junction bases not matched to a gene: 9. The CDR3 spans 16 residues. The CDR3 reads CASSIRQGARFYEQYF. CDR3 bases: TGTGCCAGTAGTATAAGGCAGGGGGCGCGGTTCTACGAGCAGTACTTC.

As concerns this clonotype: The CDR3 carries no conserved terminal phenylalanine or tryptophan, so it likely arises from a read error. The rearrangement links TRBV9 to TRBJ2-1; 8 bases line up with TRBD2. CDR1 and CDR2 from the germline V gene are SGDLS and YYNGEE. The CDR3 extends over 18 amino acids. Trimming cost V 3 bases and J 0 bases; bases outside gene matches: 11. CDR3 in amino acids: CASSAPGAGGLSYNEQFL. The CDR3, as DNA: TGTGCCAGCAGCGCCCCCGGGGCGGGAGGACTCTCCTACAATGAGCAGTTCCTC.

Comment on this clonotype: Given the absence of the conserved phenylalanine or tryptophan at the CDR3 end, a read error is likely. This sequence joins TRBV29-1 and TRBJ2-3; 8 bases fit TRBD2. Germline V gene sequence: CDR1 SQVTM, CDR2 ANQGSEA. The CDR3 extends over 13 amino acids. V shed 4 bases, J shed 6 bases, and the junction held 6 bases outside the gene matches. CDR3 coding DNA: TGCAGCGTTGTGGCGGGAGGAACGGATACGCAGTATTCT. Its protein product is CSVVAGGTDTQYS.

This clonotype was picked up a small number of times. The rearrangement joins TRBV30 to TRBJ2-3; 11 bases are a match to TRBD2. The CDR3 is made up of 15 amino acids. V trimming: 8 bases; J trimming: 2 bases; junction bases outside the gene matches: 9. CDR1 GTSNPN and CDR2 SVGIG come from the germline V gene (reference sequence). The DNA for the CDR3 is TGTGCCAGAGGACTAGCGGGCACTTTCACAGATACGCAGTATTTT. Translated: CARGLAGTFTDTQYF.

The gene calls are TRBV27 and TRBJ2-7, with 13 bases identical to TRBD2. CDR1 and CDR2 from the germline V gene are MNHEY and SMNVEV (reference sequence). This CDR3 is built from 16 residues. V was pared by 6 bases and J by 2 bases, with 7 bases of the junction left unmatched. In nucleotides, the CDR3 is TGTGCCAGCAGCTACTCCGGACTAGCGGGAGCCTACGAGCAGTACTTC. The encoded protein is CASSYSGLAGAYEQYF.

This clonotype was counted ten times or more. V is TRBV9 and J is TRBJ1-5; no firm D call. The V end was cut by 4 bases, the J end by 4 bases, with 9 bases between. This CDR3 is built from 13 residues. Germline loops: CDR1 SGDLS, CDR2 YYNGEE. CDR3 in amino acids: CASSHNQNQPQHF. The DNA of the CDR3 is TGTGCCAGCAGCCATAACCAGAATCAGCCCCAGCATTTT.

The chain links TRBV7-9 to TRBJ1-5, with D maybe TRBD1 (5 bases). Between the trimmed V and J ends, which lost 5 bases and 9 bases, there was a span of 14 bases. CDR1 and CDR2 from the germline V gene are SEHNR and FQNEAQ (reference sequence). The CDR3 contains 13 residues. CDR3 region: CASSHRDSSPQHF. CDR3 bases: TGTGCCAGCAGCCACCGGGACTCTTCGCCCCAGCATTTT.

This clonotype occurred a few times. V and J are TRBV30 and TRBJ1-1; D is perhaps TRBD1 (6 bases). Germline V gene lookup returns CDR1 GTSNPN and CDR2 SVGIG (reference sequence). The CDR3 loop spans 10 amino acids. Trimming cost V 5 bases and J 5 bases, with 6 bases left between them. This chain's CDR3 is CAWGQTEAFF. The CDR3 DNA follows: TGTGCCTGGGGACAGACTGAAGCTTTCTTT.

This clonotype was seen a handful of times. The chain carries TRBV24-1 and TRBJ2-5; no clear D. Germline CDR1 reads KGHDR; CDR2 reads SFDVKD. There are 13 residues in the CDR3. V was shortened by 2 bases and J by 1 base, with 4 bases between the two germline ends. CDR3 sequence (DNA): TGTGCCACCAGTGATTCCGGCCAAGAGACCCAGTACTTC. Translating it yields CATSDSGQETQYF.

This clonotype was seen repeatedly, ten times or more. V gene TRBV4-3 combines with J gene TRBJ2-7; D may be TRBD2 (5 bases). Trimming took 0 bases from V and 4 from J, leaving 16 bases between them. This CDR3 spans 16 amino acids. In germline, CDR1 is LGHNA, CDR2 YSLEER. CDR3 protein: CASSQDRGSAVYEQYF. As DNA, the CDR3 is TGCGCCAGCAGCCAAGATAGAGGTAGCGCCGTATACGAGCAGTACTTC.

The gene calls are TRBV6-1 and TRBJ2-7, with 7 bases that match TRBD1. The germline V gene has CDR1 MNHNS and CDR2 SASEGT. The CDR3 runs 14 residues. V trimming: 5 bases; J trimming: 0 bases; junction bases outside the gene matches: 4. As DNA, the CDR3 is TGTGCCAGCAGTACACGGGACAGCTCCTACGAGCAGTACTTC. As protein: CASSTRDSSYEQYF.

CDR3 DNA: TGTGCCAGCAGCCAAGAAAGCGGATTTGCTAGCCCCTACGAGCAGTACTTC. Protein: CASSQESGFASPYEQYF. The J gene is TRBJ2-7, the V gene TRBV4-2; a weak D match, TRBD2 (5 bases). V shed 0 bases and J shed 2 bases, with 17 bases lying between them. Germline V lookup: CDR1 LGHNA, CDR2 YNFKEQ. The CDR3 covers 17 residues.

On this clonotype itself: The junction and the germline gene differ at one end; a read error may be behind it. V usage is TRBV14 and J usage is TRBJ1-1; the D is unclear. This CDR3 is 9 amino acids long. The germline gives CDR1 SGHDN, CDR2 FVKESK. CDR3 nucleotide sequence: TGTGCCAGCAGTCGCCAAGCCTTCTTT. Amino acid sequence: CASSRQAFF. The full variable domain, in which reference TRBV14 and TRBJ1-1 provide the parts outside the CDR3, is EAGVTQFPSHSVIEKGQTVTLRCDPISGHDNLYWYRRVMGKEIKFLLHFVKESKQDESGMPNNRFLAERTGGTYSTLKVQPAELEDSGVYFCASSRQAFFGQGTRLTVV.

J is TRBJ2-7 and V is TRBV30, with D unresolved. CDR1 and CDR2 (germline): GTSNPN, SVGIG (reference sequence). V shed 1 base and J shed 2 bases, with 3 bases lying between them. CDR3 length: 11 residues. The CDR3 loop reads CAWSGAYEQYF. In nucleotides, the CDR3 is TGTGCCTGGAGTGGGGCCTACGAGCAGTACTTC.

A note on this clonotype: One junction end does not reproduce the germline sequence, and a read error may be involved. V is TRBV20-1 and J is TRBJ1-1; D is possibly TRBD1 (6 bases). Germline loops: CDR1 DFQATT, CDR2 SNEGSKA (reference sequence). The CDR3 covers 14 residues. CDR3 DNA: TGCAGTGCTCCCGGGGGGCGGGCGAACACTGAAGCTTCCTTT. The encoded protein is CSAPGGRANTEASF.

This clonotype was counted once. The chain has TRBV7-9 and TRBJ1-1; 7 bases line up with TRBD1. CDR3 length: 15 residues. Germline V gene data show CDR1 as SEHNR and CDR2 as FQNEAQ (reference sequence). The V gene end was trimmed by 5 bases and the J gene end by 4 bases; junction bases not matched to a gene: 10. CDR3 sequence (DNA): TGTGCCAGCAGCCACGGACAGGTTCGTAGCACTGAAGCTTTCTTT. Encoded protein: CASSHGQVRSTEAFF.